One and the same sample provided the 29 T cell receptor beta chains below, sequenced in a study of regulatory T cells. The primer mix had 52 TRBV and 13 TRBJ primers. Using immunoSEQ multiplex PCR, the repertoire was profiled, and TCRdb retains in-frame clones only, with some absent. The sample contains approximately 2,000 clones, less than 80% of which appear only once. The sequencing input was CD8+ T cells sorted from blood. All receptors come from a person aged 25 to 40 with CD3G deficiency.

The chain recombines TRBV14 with TRBJ1-4; 7 bases fit TRBD1. Trimming took 0 bases from V and 7 from J; bases not matched to a gene: 11. The length of the CDR3 is 17 residues. Looked up from germline, CDR1 is SGHDN and CDR2 is FVKESK. The CDR3 DNA reads TGTGCCAGCAGCCAAGATCCTACCGGGACAGCCGGTGAAAAACTGTTTTTT. This encodes CASSQDPTGTAGEKLFF. The full variable domain, rest sourced from reference TRBV14 and TRBJ1-4, is EAGVTQFPSHSVIEKGQTVTLRCDPISGHDNLYWYRRVMGKEIKFLLHFVKESKQDESGMPNNRFLAERTGGTYSTLKVQPAELEDSGVYFCASSQDPTGTAGEKLFFGSGTQLSVL.

The rearrangement joins TRBV11-2 to TRBJ2-3; D uncertain. Germline-derived CDR1 and CDR2 are SGHAT and FQNNGV. This CDR3 contains 15 residues. V gave up 5 bases and J gave up 0 bases, with 12 bases separating them. CDR3 coding DNA: TGTGCCAGCAGCCTAACCTCAAGTAGCACAGATACGCAGTATTTT. Protein sequence: CASSLTSSSTDTQYF.

This clone was counted between two and nine times. V gene TRBV28 combines with J gene TRBJ2-7; no clear D gene. The CDR3 extends over 14 amino acids. The V end lost 3 bases, the J end lost 2 bases, and 11 bases lay between the germline ends. Germline CDR1 MDHEN, CDR2 SYDVKM. The CDR3 coding sequence is TGTGCCAGCAGTTTGGGGTCGGGCACCTACGAGCAGTACTTC. This sequence encodes CASSLGSGTYEQYF.

The V and J genes are TRBV19 and TRBJ2-1, with a possible D match to TRBD2 (6 bases). Germline V CDR1 and CDR2: LNHDA, SQIVND (reference sequence). Trimming stripped 3 bases from V and 6 bases from J, with 12 bases between. There are 14 residues in the CDR3. This CDR3 is CASSIGGISNEQFF. The CDR3 nucleotides read TGTGCCAGTAGTATCGGGGGAATCTCCAATGAGCAGTTCTTC. The whole variable domain, filled in from reference TRBV19 and TRBJ2-1, reads DGGITQSPKYLFRKEGQNVTLSCEQNLNHDAMYWYRQDPGQGLRLIYYSQIVNDFQKGDIAEGYSVSREKKESFPLTVTSAQKNPTAFYLCASSIGGISNEQFFGPGTRLTVL.

This clone was observed a few times. The V and J genes are TRBV19 and TRBJ2-1; D not resolved. Deletions cut 5 bases from V and 9 bases from J, with 14 bases between. Germline V CDR1 and CDR2: LNHDA, SQIVND (reference sequence). The CDR3 spans 13 residues. This chain's CDR3 is CASSLVVSGEQFF. CDR3 DNA sequence: TGTGCCAGTAGTCTCGTTGTAAGTGGTGAGCAGTTCTTC.

V usage is TRBV19 and J usage is TRBJ2-3, with unresolved D. Trimming cost V 6 bases and J 0 bases, with 10 bases left between them. Per the germline V gene, CDR1 is LNHDA and CDR2 is SQIVND (reference sequence). This CDR3 is 14 amino acids long. The CDR3 DNA follows: TGTGCCAGTAGCCTCAAGTCCAGCACAGATACGCAGTATTTT. It specifies CASSLKSSTDTQYF.

This chain links TRBV5-4 with TRBJ2-3, with D perhaps matching TRBD2 (5 bases). The germline V and J ends were trimmed by 3 bases and 4 bases, with 15 bases remaining between them. Germline assignment: CDR1 SGHNT and CDR2 YYREEE (reference sequence). The CDR3 spans 15 residues. The CDR3 loop is CASSSTLPGSDTQYF. The CDR3 DNA sequence: TGTGCCAGCAGCTCGACTTTACCGGGATCAGATACGCAGTATTTT.

This chain connects TRBV6-1 to TRBJ2-7; possibly TRBD1 for D (5 bases). The CDR3 is made up of 13 amino acids. V lost 5 bases, J lost 6 bases, and 14 bases lay in between. Germline CDR1 reads MNHNS; CDR2 reads SASEGT. The CDR3 DNA reads as TGTGCCAGCAGTCATACCCAGGGTCTCGAGCAGTACTTC. As protein: CASSHTQGLEQYF.

This clone was seen a handful of times. The chain uses TRBV7-9 and TRBJ2-1, with 10 bases aligning to TRBD1. Germline V gene data show CDR1 as SEHNR and CDR2 as FQNEAQ (reference sequence). V gave up 5 bases and J gave up 3 bases; unmatched junction bases: 10. The CDR3 runs 17 residues. CDR3 nucleotide sequence: TGTGCCAGCAGCGTTTTACCGGGACAGGGGCACTACAATGAGCAGTTCTTC. This codes for CASSVLPGQGHYNEQFF.

Relative to its sample, this clone is large. V gene TRBV7-9 combines with J gene TRBJ1-2; a possible D gene is TRBD1 (5 bases). The V and J ends lost 5 bases and 8 bases respectively, with 15 bases between them. This CDR3 contains 13 residues. Germline V gives CDR1 SEHNR, CDR2 FQNEAQ (reference sequence). The CDR3 region is CASSQAGPRGYTF. The CDR3 bases are TGTGCCAGCAGCCAGGCGGGGCCGCGAGGCTACACCTTC.

The rearrangement links TRBV28 to TRBJ1-1; D unresolved. The ends were cut back, 3 bases at V and 1 base at J, with 15 bases in the middle. CDR1 is MDHEN and CDR2 is SYDVKM in the germline V gene. CDR3 length: 16 amino acids. The CDR3 region is CASSFFQERKNTEAFF. For the CDR3, the DNA is TGTGCCAGCAGTTTTTTTCAGGAGCGGAAGAACACTGAAGCTTTCTTT.

This clone was seen a single time. The rearrangement uses TRBV6-1 and TRBJ2-7; 10 positions agree with TRBD1. V shed 10 bases and J 5 bases; nucleotides not matched to a gene: 8. The germline V gene has CDR1 MNHNS and CDR2 SASEGT. The length of the CDR3 is 13 residues. As DNA, the CDR3 is TGTGCCATCCGGGACAGGGGTTGGGACGAGCAGTACTTC. Translated, it gives CAIRDRGWDEQYF.

The chain couples TRBV6-6 to TRBJ1-3; D unclear. Germline V gene sequence: CDR1 MNHNY, CDR2 SVGAGI (reference sequence). This CDR3 has 11 residues. V was cut by 11 bases and J by 4 bases, with 9 bases left in between. The CDR3 spells CASLRGNTIYF. The CDR3 DNA sequence: TGTGCCTCCTTGAGGGGAAACACCATATATTTT.

V is TRBV28 and J is TRBJ1-5; no reliable D call. Trimming left V 3 bases short and J 0 bases short, with 12 bases between. Germline lookup yields CDR1 MDHEN and CDR2 SYDVKM. The CDR3 sequence is 16 residues long. As DNA, the CDR3 is TGTGCCAGCAGTTTTCGGGGTCTACTTAGCAATCAGCCCCAGCATTTT. Translating it yields CASSFRGLLSNQPQHF.

The chain links TRBV20-1 to TRBJ1-1, with D hard to call. The CDR3 spans 11 residues. V was clipped by 1 base and J by 0 bases, with 0 bases between them. CDR1 and CDR2 from the germline V gene are DFQATT and SNEGSKA (reference sequence). CDR3 DNA: TGCAGTGCTAGAGTGAACACTGAAGCTTTCTTT. This translates into CSARVNTEAFF.

This clone was counted only a few times. The V gene is TRBV5-1, the J gene TRBJ2-3; D might be TRBD2 (6 bases). CDR3 length equals 15 residues. Germline values: CDR1 SGHRS, CDR2 YFSETQ. The V and J ends lost 4 bases and 0 bases respectively, with 12 bases between them. CDR3 sequence: CASSPRGASTDTQYF. CDR3 DNA sequence: TGCGCCAGCAGCCCGCGGGGTGCTAGCACAGATACGCAGTATTTT.

The chain links TRBV27 to TRBJ2-3; 8 bases align to TRBD1. After removal of 5 bases from V and 3 bases from J, the junction contained 10 bases not matched to a gene. The CDR3 spans 16 residues. Germline V lookup: CDR1 MNHEY, CDR2 SMNVEV (reference sequence). This CDR3 is CASSLTGDVETDTQYF. CDR3 nucleotide sequence: TGTGCCAGCAGTCTGACAGGGGATGTCGAGACAGATACGCAGTATTTT.

The V call is TRBV7-8, the J call TRBJ2-7; 11 bases fit TRBD2. Germline V gene sequence: CDR1 SGHVS, CDR2 FQNEAQ. The CDR3 covers 19 residues. J gave up 0 bases and V 5 bases, and 15 bases lay outside the gene matches. In DNA, the CDR3 is TGTGCCAGCAGCCCTACCGGGCTAGCGGGAGGCCAGATCTCCTACGAGCAGTACTTC. Translating it yields CASSPTGLAGGQISYEQYF.

This chain links TRBV6-1 with TRBJ1-1; D is possibly TRBD1 (6 bases). Germline CDR1 and CDR2: MNHNS and SASEGT. Trimming took 8 bases from V and 6 from J, leaving 13 bases between them. This CDR3 is built from 12 residues. The CDR3 sequence: CASVARTAEAFF. The CDR3 nucleotides read TGTGCCAGCGTGGCACGGACAGCTGAAGCTTTCTTT.

The gene calls are TRBV28 and TRBJ1-2; D is perhaps TRBD1 (5 bases). The CDR3 length is 13 residues. The germline V and J ends were trimmed by 3 bases and 3 bases, with 8 bases remaining between them. The V gene's germline CDR1 is MDHEN and CDR2 SYDVKM. The CDR3 DNA reads as TGTGCCAGCAGTTTCTCCAGGGACTATGGCTACACCTTC. Translation gives CASSFSRDYGYTF.

V usage is TRBV6-1 and J usage is TRBJ1-6; D is unclear. Germline CDR1 MNHNS, CDR2 SASEGT. This CDR3 contains 13 residues. V was cut by 8 bases and J by 3 bases, with 8 bases left in between. The CDR3 DNA is TGTGCCAGCGCAGTTTTCTATAATTCACCCCTCCACTTT. It codes for CASAVFYNSPLHF.

This clone was counted a single time. The V gene is TRBV5-1, the J gene TRBJ1-2, with TRBD1 identical over 11 bases. CDR3 length: 14 residues. Trimming took 2 bases from V and 4 from J; bases not matched to a gene: 1. The germline V gene has CDR1 SGHRS and CDR2 YFSETQ. The CDR3: CASSFGQGAYGYTF. In nucleotides, the CDR3 is TGCGCCAGCAGCTTTGGACAGGGGGCCTATGGCTACACCTTC.

This chain connects TRBV28 to TRBJ1-1; no clear D. The germline V and J ends were trimmed by 6 bases and 0 bases, with 20 bases remaining between them. Per germline, CDR1 MDHEN and CDR2 SYDVKM. CDR3 length: 17 amino acids. This CDR3 is CASSVGFVANLNTEAFF. The CDR3 nucleotides are TGTGCCAGCAGCGTGGGATTTGTCGCCAATTTGAACACTGAAGCTTTCTTT.

V is TRBV7-8 and J is TRBJ2-3, with D unclear. The CDR3 extends over 14 amino acids. In germline, CDR1 is SGHVS, CDR2 FQNEAQ. With 5 bases removed from V and 3 bases from J, the gap between germline ends came to 12 bases. The CDR3 coding sequence is TGTGCCAGCAGCCCTAAAGTGCGGACAGATACGCAGTATTTT. Translated, it gives CASSPKVRTDTQYF.

The V and J genes are TRBV12-2 and TRBJ1-6; the table's TRBD1 call for D was not verified on the DNA. TRBV12-2 is termed a pseudogene. The CDR3 covers 14 residues. The CDR3 DNA reads as TGTGCCAGCAGCTTAGCCGGGACAGATTCACCCCTCCACTTT. Its translation is CASSLAGTDSPLHF.

This chain connects TRBV11-2 to TRBJ2-5, with 11 bases fitting TRBD2. CDR1 and CDR2 from the germline V gene are SGHAT and FQNNGV. The CDR3 has 18 residues. Trimming took 3 bases from V and 0 from J; bases not matched to a gene: 9. CDR3 nucleotide sequence: TGTGCCAGCAGCTTCCCGCCGGGACTAGCGGAGGACCAAGAGACCCAGTACTTC. As protein: CASSFPPGLAEDQETQYF.

This chain connects TRBV9 to TRBJ1-2, with D unresolved. The CDR3 runs to 14 residues. CDR1 and CDR2 from the germline V gene are SGDLS and YYNGEE. The germline V and J ends were trimmed by 3 bases and 6 bases, with 15 bases remaining between them. Written as DNA, the CDR3 is TGTGCCAGCAGCGCTGGAGTCAACAGAGATGGCTACACCTTC. Protein product: CASSAGVNRDGYTF. The variable domain in full, with the rest retrieved from reference TRBV9 and TRBJ1-2, is DSGVTQTPKHLITATGQRVTLRCSPRSGDLSVYWYQQSLDQGLQFLIQYYNGEERAKGNILERFSAQQFPDLHSELNLSSLELGDSALYFCASSAGVNRDGYTFGSGTRLTVV.

This sequence joins TRBV7-9 and TRBJ2-5, with D unclear. V was clipped by 1 base and J by 2 bases, with 8 bases between them. CDR3 size: 14 residues. Germline CDR1 is SEHNR and CDR2 is FQNEAQ (reference sequence). Written as DNA, the CDR3 is TGTGCCAGCAGCTTAGACCGGCAGCAAGAGACCCAGTACTTC. This sequence encodes CASSLDRQQETQYF.

The chain is built from TRBV5-1 and TRBJ2-7; 7 nucleotides agree with TRBD1. The CDR3 totals 14 residues. The ends lost 3 bases at V and 7 bases at J; junction bases unmatched: 10. Looked up from germline, CDR1 is SGHRS and CDR2 is YFSETQ. In DNA, the CDR3 is TGCGCCAGCAGCTCGGCAGGGGGTTCTGGGGAGCAGTACTTC. This encodes CASSSAGGSGEQYF.